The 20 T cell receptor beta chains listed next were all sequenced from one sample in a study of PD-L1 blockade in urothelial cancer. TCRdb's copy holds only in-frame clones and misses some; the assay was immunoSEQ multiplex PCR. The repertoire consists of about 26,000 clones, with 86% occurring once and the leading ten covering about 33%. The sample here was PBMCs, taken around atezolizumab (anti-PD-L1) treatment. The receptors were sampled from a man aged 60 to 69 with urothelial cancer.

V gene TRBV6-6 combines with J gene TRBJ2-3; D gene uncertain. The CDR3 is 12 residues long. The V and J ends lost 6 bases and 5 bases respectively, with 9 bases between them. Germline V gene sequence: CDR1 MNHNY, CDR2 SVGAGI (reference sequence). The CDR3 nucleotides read TGTGCCAGCAGCCAGGTTGGAGATACGCAGTATTTT. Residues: CASSQVGDTQYF.

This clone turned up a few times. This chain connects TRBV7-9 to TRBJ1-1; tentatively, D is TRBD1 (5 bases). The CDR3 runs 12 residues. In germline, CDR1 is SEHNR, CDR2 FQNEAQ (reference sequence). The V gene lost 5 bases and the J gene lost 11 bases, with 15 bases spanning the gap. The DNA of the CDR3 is TGTGCCAGCAGCCAGACCGGGACTCACGCTTTCTTT. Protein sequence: CASSQTGTHAFF. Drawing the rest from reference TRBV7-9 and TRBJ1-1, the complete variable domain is DTGVSQNPRHKITKRGQNVTFRCDPISEHNRLYWYRQTLGQGPEFLTYFQNEAQLEKSRLLSDRFSAERPKGSFSTLEIQRTEQGDSAMYLCASSQTGTHAFFGQGTRLTVV.

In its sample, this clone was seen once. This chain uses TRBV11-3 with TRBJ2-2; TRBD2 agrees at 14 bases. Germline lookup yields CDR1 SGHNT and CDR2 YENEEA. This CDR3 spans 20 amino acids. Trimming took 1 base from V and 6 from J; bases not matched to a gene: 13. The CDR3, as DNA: TGTGCCAGCAGCTTAGGCCCGCTGGGACTAGCGGGAGTAAACCCCGGGGAGCTGTTTTTT. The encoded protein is CASSLGPLGLAGVNPGELFF.

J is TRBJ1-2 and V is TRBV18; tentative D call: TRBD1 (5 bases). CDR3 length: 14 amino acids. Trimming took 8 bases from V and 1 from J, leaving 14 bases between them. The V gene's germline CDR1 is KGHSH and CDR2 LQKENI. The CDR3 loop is CASASDRVNYGYTF. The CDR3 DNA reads TGTGCCAGCGCATCAGACAGAGTTAACTATGGCTACACCTTC.

This CDR3 is CASSLASGGSSTDTQYF. In DNA, the CDR3 is TGCGCCAGCAGCTTAGCTAGCGGGGGGTCTAGCACAGATACGCAGTATTTT. This sequence joins TRBV5-1 and TRBJ2-3; 11 bases fit TRBD2. The CDR3 is made up of 17 amino acids. CDR1 is SGHRS, CDR2 YFSETQ, per germline. V lost 2 bases to trimming and J lost 0 bases; unmatched junction nucleotides: 5.

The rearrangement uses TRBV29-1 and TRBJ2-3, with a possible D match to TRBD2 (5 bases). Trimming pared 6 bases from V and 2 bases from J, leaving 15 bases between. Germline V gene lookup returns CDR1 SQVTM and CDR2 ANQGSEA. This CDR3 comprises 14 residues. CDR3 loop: CSVRTTSPTDTQYF. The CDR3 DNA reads TGCAGCGTGAGGACCACTAGTCCCACAGATACGCAGTATTTT.

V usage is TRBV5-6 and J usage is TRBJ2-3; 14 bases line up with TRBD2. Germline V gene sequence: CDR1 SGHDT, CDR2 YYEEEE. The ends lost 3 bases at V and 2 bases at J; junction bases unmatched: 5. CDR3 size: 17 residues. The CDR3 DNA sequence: TGTGCCAGCAGCTACCCGGGACTAGCGGGAGTCACAGATACGCAGTATTTT. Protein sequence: CASSYPGLAGVTDTQYF.

The CDR3 spells CASSAGGQGNNEQFF. The CDR3, as DNA: TGTGCCAGCAGCGCTGGCGGGCAGGGGAACAATGAGCAGTTCTTC. The V call is TRBV9, the J call TRBJ2-1, with D possibly being TRBD1 (6 bases). Deletions cut 3 bases from V and 5 bases from J, with 15 bases between. Germline V gene lookup returns CDR1 SGDLS and CDR2 YYNGEE. The CDR3 is 15 residues long. Based on the CDR3 plus reference TRBV9 and TRBJ2-1, the full variable domain is DSGVTQTPKHLITATGQRVTLRCSPRSGDLSVYWYQQSLDQGLQFLIQYYNGEERAKGNILERFSAQQFPDLHSELNLSSLELGDSALYFCASSAGGQGNNEQFFGPGTRLTVL.

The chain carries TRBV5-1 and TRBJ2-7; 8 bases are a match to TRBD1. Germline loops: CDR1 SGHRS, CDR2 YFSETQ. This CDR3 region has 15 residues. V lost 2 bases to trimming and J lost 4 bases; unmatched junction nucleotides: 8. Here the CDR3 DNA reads TGCGCCAGCAGCTTCCTACAGGGGGGAGCTTACGAGCAGTACTTC. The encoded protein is CASSFLQGGAYEQYF.

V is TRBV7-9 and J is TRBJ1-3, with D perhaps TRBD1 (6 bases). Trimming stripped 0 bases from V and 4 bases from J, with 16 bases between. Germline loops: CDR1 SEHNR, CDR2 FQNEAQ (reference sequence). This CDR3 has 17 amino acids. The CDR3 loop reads CASSLARLGAGGNTIYF. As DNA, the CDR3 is TGTGCCAGCAGCTTAGCGCGTCTGGGGGCAGGAGGAAACACCATATATTTT.

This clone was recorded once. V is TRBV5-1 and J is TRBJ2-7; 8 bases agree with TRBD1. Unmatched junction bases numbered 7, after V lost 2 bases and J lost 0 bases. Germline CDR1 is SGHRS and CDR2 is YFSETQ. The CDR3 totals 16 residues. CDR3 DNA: TGCGCCAGCAGCTTTGACCAGGACAGGGCCTCCTACGAGCAGTACTTC. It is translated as CASSFDQDRASYEQYF. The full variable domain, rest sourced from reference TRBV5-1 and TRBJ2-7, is KAGVTQTPRYLIKTRGQQVTLSCSPISGHRSVSWYQQTPGQGLQFLFEYFSETQRNKGNFPGRFSGRQFSNSRSEMNVSTLELGDSALYLCASSFDQDRASYEQYFGPGTRLTVT.

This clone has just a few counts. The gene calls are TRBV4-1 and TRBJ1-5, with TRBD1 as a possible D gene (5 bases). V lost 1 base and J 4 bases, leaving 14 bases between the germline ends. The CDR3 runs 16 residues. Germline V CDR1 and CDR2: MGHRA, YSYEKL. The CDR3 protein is CASSQVPGLTNQPQHF. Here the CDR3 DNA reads TGCGCCAGCAGCCAAGTACCGGGACTGACTAATCAGCCCCAGCATTTT.

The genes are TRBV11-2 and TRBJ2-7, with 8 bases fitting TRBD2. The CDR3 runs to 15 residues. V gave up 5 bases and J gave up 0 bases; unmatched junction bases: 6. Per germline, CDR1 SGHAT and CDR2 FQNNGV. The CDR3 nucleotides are TGTGCCAGCAGCCACGGACTAGCTAGCTCCTACGAGCAGTACTTC. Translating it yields CASSHGLASSYEQYF.

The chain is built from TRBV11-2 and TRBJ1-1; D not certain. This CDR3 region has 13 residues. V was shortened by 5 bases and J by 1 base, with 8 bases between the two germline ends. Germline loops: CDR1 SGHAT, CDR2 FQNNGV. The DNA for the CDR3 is TGTGCCAGCAGCGGGAGGGCGAACACTGAAGCTTTCTTT. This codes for CASSGRANTEAFF.

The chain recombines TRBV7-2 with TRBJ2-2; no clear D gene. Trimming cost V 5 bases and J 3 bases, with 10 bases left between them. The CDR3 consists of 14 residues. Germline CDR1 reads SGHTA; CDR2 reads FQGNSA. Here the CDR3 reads CASSPMPDTGELFF. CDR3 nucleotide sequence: TGTGCCAGCAGCCCTATGCCGGACACCGGGGAGCTGTTTTTT.

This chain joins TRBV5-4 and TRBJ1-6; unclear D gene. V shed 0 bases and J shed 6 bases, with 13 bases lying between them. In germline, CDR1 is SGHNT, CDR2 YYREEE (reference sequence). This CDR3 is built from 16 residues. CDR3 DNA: TGTGCCAGCAGCTTGGGATCGGGGAGAAGTAATTCACCCCTCCACTTT. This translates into CASSLGSGRSNSPLHF.

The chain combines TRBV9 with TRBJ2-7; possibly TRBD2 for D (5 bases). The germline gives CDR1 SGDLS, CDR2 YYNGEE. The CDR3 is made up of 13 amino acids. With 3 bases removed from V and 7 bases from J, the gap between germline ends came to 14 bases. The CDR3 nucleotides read TGTGCCAGCAGCGACGGGATTACGATGGAGCAGTACTTC. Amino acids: CASSDGITMEQYF.

CDR3 sequence: CASSGDRDKAFF. The CDR3 DNA is TGTGCCAGCAGTGGGGACAGGGATAAAGCTTTCTTT. The chain recombines TRBV25-1 with TRBJ1-1; 9 bases align to TRBD1. The ends lost 4 bases at V and 9 bases at J; junction bases unmatched: 3. This CDR3 has 12 amino acids. The germline gives CDR1 MGHDK, CDR2 SYGVNS.

The CDR3 coding sequence is TGTGCCAGCAGTGCCCCGTTGGGGGGGGAAGAAGAGACCCAGTACTTC. Its translation: CASSAPLGGEEETQYF. V is TRBV2 and J is TRBJ2-5; 7 bases match TRBD2. J was trimmed by 3 bases and V by 4 bases; bases with no gene match: 11. The germline V gene encodes CDR1 SNHLY and CDR2 FYNNEI. This CDR3 has 16 amino acids. The variable domain in full, completed from reference TRBV2 and TRBJ2-5, reads EPEVTQTPSHQVTQMGQEVILRCVPISNHLYFYWYRQILGQKVEFLVSFYNNEISEKSEIFDDQFSVERPDGSNFTLKIRSTKLEDSAMYFCASSAPLGGEEETQYFGPGTRLLVL.

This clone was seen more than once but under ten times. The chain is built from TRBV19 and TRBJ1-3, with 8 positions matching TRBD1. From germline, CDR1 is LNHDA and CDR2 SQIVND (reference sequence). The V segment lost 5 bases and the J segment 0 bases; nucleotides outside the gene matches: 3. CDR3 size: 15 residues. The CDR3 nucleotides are TGTGCCAGTAGTGGGACAGGCCTCTCTGGAAACACCATATATTTT. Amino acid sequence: CASSGTGLSGNTIYF.